This is a list of T cell receptor beta chains from one sample in a study of shared clonotypes between healthy human individuals. This table comes from immunoSEQ multiplex PCR, and its TCRdb copy is limited to in-frame clones, with some not included. The repertoire has fewer than 1.4 million clones, approximately 78% of them found once; the top ten carry 0.5% to 0.65%. The sample comprised memory CD4+ T cells from PBMCs. Receptors originate from a man younger than 35 in good health. Some clones in this sample may be carry-over from other donors' samples. CDR3s include the opening cysteine and the closing phenylalanine or tryptophan. Each record gives: clone size, J gene, V gene, D gene, CDR3 DNA, CDR3 protein. D genes are given only for firm matches. Clone size is given for some rows only: seen once, a few or many times, or a class if the clone is expanded.

>-|TRBJ1-1|TRBV9|-
TGTGCCAGCAGCCCGAACCCCCCCGGGACCTACCAATTCAAAGCTTTCTTT
CASSPNPPGTYQFKAFF
>few|TRBJ2-7|TRBV5-1|-
TGCGCCAGCAGAGTGTACCCCTACGAGCAGTACTTC
CASRVYPYEQYF
>-|TRBJ2-3|TRBV29-1|TRBD2
TGCAGCGTTGAACTAGCGGGAGGAGATACGCAGTATTTT
CSVELAGGDTQYF
>once|TRBJ1-5|TRBV5-1|-
TGCGCCAGCAGCTTCGCGGGCCCTTATAGCAATCAGCCCCAGCATTTT
CASSFAGPYSNQPQHF
>-|TRBJ1-2|TRBV4-3|-
TGCGCCAGCAGCCAAGATCGCCAGGGTGGGGTCTATGGCTACACCTTC
CASSQDRQGGVYGYTF
>-|TRBJ1-2|TRBV28|-
TGTGCCAGCACTCTGGGGGGAAAAAACTATGGCTACACCTTC
CASTLGGKNYGYTF
>-|TRBJ2-1|TRBV5-1|-
TGCGCCAGCAGCTCCCAAAGGGGGGCGGGAGTTGACTACAATGAGCAGTTCTTC
CASSSQRGAGVDYNEQFF
>-|TRBJ1-2|TRBV5-1|-
TGCGCCAGCAGCTTGGCGGGGGTTGAAGCAAATGGCTACACCTTC
CASSLAGVEANGYTF
>-|TRBJ1-1|TRBV7-6|-
TGTGCCAGCTCCTTCGGGGGATCCACTGAAGCTTTCTTT
CASSFGGSTEAFF
>-|TRBJ2-3|TRBV7-2|-
TGTGCCAGCAGCTTGGGGCAAGGAAACACAGATACGCAGTATTTT
CASSLGQGNTDTQYF
>-|TRBJ1-5|TRBV27|-
TGTGCCAGCAGTTCCGGGTTCAATAGCAATCAGCCCCAGCATTTT
CASSSGFNSNQPQHF
>-|TRBJ2-7|TRBV11-2|TRBD2
TGTGCCAGCAGCTTGGAAGTTGCGGGAGGGGCCGAGCAGTACTTC
CASSLEVAGGAEQYF
>-|TRBJ1-4|TRBV4-3|-
TGCGCCAGCAGCCTACAGGGCTCGGGTGAAAAACTGTTTTTT
CASSLQGSGEKLFF
>-|TRBJ1-2|TRBV6-6|TRBD1
TGTGCCAGCAGTTACTCGAGTGCAGGGGGAGGCTACACCTTC
CASSYSSAGGGYTF
>-|TRBJ2-7|TRBV2|TRBD2
TGTGCCAGCAGTACTTGGGGGGGTCTCTACGAGCAGTACTTC
CASSTWGGLYEQYF
>few|TRBJ1-1|TRBV5-1|-
TGCGCCAGCAGCTTGCTGGGGACGAACACTGAAGCTTTCTTT
CASSLLGTNTEAFF
>-|TRBJ1-3|TRBV15|-
TGTGCCATCAGCTCCAGGGCTGGAAACACCATATATTTT
CAISSRAGNTIYF
>once|TRBJ2-3|TRBV7-2|-
TGTGCCAGCAGCTTACTCGCGCGGGCTTCATCAGATACGCAGTATTTT
CASSLLARASSDTQYF
>-|TRBJ2-3|TRBV6-4|TRBD2
TGTGCCAGCAGCAGAACGGGACTAGCGGGATCAGATACGCAGTATTTT
CASSRTGLAGSDTQYF
>few|TRBJ1-4|TRBV5-1|-
TGCGCCAGCAGCGGGGGGGCAACTAATGAAAAACTGTTTTTT
CASSGGATNEKLFF
>-|TRBJ2-5|TRBV11-2|-
TGTGCCAGCAGCTTCCGGGACGGGAAAGGGGAGACCCAGTACTTC
CASSFRDGKGETQYF
>-|TRBJ2-3|TRBV19|-
TGTGCCAGTAGTATAGGGAGGGGGTCGGATACGCAGTATTTT
CASSIGRGSDTQYF
>few|TRBJ1-6|TRBV4-2|-
TGTGCCAGCAGCCAACCAGACAGGCCTAATTCACCCCTCCACTTT
CASSQPDRPNSPLHF
>-|TRBJ1-1|TRBV27|TRBD1
TGTGCCAGCAGTTACGACCGGGACAGGTCTACTGAAGCTTTCTTT
CASSYDRDRSTEAFF
>-|TRBJ1-2|TRBV18|-
TGTGCCAGCTCCAGGTCTGGGGGGGTCAGTGGCTACACCTTC
CASSRSGGVSGYTF
>-|TRBJ2-1|TRBV9|TRBD2
TGTGCCAGCAGCGTTGCCGGGACTAGCGCATACAATGAGCAGTTCTTC
CASSVAGTSAYNEQFF
>-|TRBJ2-7|TRBV6-1|-
TGTGCCACGGAGACAGTCTCCTACGAGCAGTACTTC
CATETVSYEQYF
>-|TRBJ2-1|TRBV2|-
TGTGCCAGCACCGAAACAGCGAGCTCCTACAATGAGCAGTTCTTC
CASTETASSYNEQFF
>once|TRBJ2-2|TRBV7-2|-
TGTGCCAGCAGCTCCTATTCGGGGGAGCTGTTTTTT
CASSSYSGELFF
>-|TRBJ1-2|TRBV18|TRBD1
TGTGCCAGCTCACCATGGGAGGGGGCCGGAGGCTATGGCTACACCTTC
CASSPWEGAGGYGYTF
>-|TRBJ2-7|TRBV5-4|TRBD2
TGTGCCAGCAGCCCTAGCGGGAGGGGGCCCTACGAGCAGTACTTC
CASSPSGRGPYEQYF
>-|TRBJ1-5|TRBV19|-
TGTGCCAGTAGTGTGACAGTGGCCGATCAGCCCCAGCATTTT
CASSVTVADQPQHF
>-|TRBJ2-3|TRBV4-1|-
TGCGCCAGCAGCCAAACGGGATTCACAGATACGCAGTATTTT
CASSQTGFTDTQYF
>-|TRBJ1-1|TRBV7-6|TRBD1
TGTGCCAGCAGCTCAGGGGGCGCCATCACTGAAGCTTTCTTT
CASSSGGAITEAFF
>-|TRBJ1-1|TRBV30|-
TGTGTCGGGGGGGGACCGGAAGAGGCTTTCTTT
CVGGGPEEAFF
>-|TRBJ2-3|TRBV7-2|TRBD2
TGTGCCAGCACCGGATACCCGGGAGGGGGCACAGATACGCAGTATTTT
CASTGYPGGGTDTQYF
>-|TRBJ2-7|TRBV5-4|TRBD2
TGTGCCAGCAGCCAAAAACTCGGGACTAGCGGACAAGGCGAGCAGTACTTC
CASSQKLGTSGQGEQYF
>few|TRBJ1-1|TRBV28|-
TGTGCCAGCAGTCCAGCTGGGGCGCGGAACACTGAAGCTTTCTTT
CASSPAGARNTEAFF
>-|TRBJ2-7|TRBV11-2|TRBD2
TGTGCCAGCAGCTCCCTAGCGGGAAGGGTCGCCGAGCAGTACTTC
CASSSLAGRVAEQYF
>-|TRBJ2-1|TRBV27|-
TGTGCCAGCAGTATCCGACGGGTCCTCAATGAGCAGTTCTTC
CASSIRRVLNEQFF
>-|TRBJ2-1|TRBV9|TRBD2
TGTGCCAGCAGCGTTGGGACTACAATCTACAATGAGCAGTTCTTC
CASSVGTTIYNEQFF
>many|TRBJ1-3|TRBV5-5|-
TGTGCCAGCAGCTTAAGACAGGAGAGCTCTGGAAACACCATATATTTT
CASSLRQESSGNTIYF
>-|TRBJ1-3|TRBV7-8|-
TGTGCCAGCAGCTTCAGGGACTCTGGAAACACCATATATTTT
CASSFRDSGNTIYF